This T cell receptor (beta chain) originates from a study of blood T cell repertoires in COVID-19. Looking at the study overall: The United States, Italy and Spain supplied acute and convalescent COVID-19 samples. T cells, B-cell-depleted T cells, or PBMCs provided the cDNA or gDNA that served as material.

The data were produced by immunoSEQ multiplex PCR, yet TCRdb's version contains in-frame clones alone and is incomplete. The sample has about 260,000 clones; about 90% are singletons. This clonotype originated in a woman between 35 and 50 years old who had recovered from COVID-19. Sequences were obtained from peripheral blood.

The CDR3 reads CASRERGDTEAFF. Here the CDR3 DNA reads TGCGCCAGCAGGGAACGGGGTGACACTGAAGCTTTCTTT. This chain links TRBV10-1 with TRBJ1-1; the D is unclear. Trimming removed 6 bases at V and 3 bases at J, with 11 bases between. The CDR3 covers 13 residues. Germline V CDR1 and CDR2: WNHNN, SYGVQD (reference sequence).